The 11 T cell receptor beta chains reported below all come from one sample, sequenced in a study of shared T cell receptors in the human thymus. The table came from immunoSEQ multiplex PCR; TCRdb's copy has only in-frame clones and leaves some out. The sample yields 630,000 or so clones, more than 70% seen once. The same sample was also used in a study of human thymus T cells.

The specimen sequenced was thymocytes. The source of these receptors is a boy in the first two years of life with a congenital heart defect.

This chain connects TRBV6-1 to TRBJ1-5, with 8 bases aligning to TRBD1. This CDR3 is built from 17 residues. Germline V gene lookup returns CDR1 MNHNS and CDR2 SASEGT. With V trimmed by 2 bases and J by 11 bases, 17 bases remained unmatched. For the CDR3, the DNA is TGTGCCAGCAGTGAATATCCAGCCGGACAGGGACAAGGGTCCCAGCATTTT. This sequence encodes CASSEYPAGQGQGSQHF.

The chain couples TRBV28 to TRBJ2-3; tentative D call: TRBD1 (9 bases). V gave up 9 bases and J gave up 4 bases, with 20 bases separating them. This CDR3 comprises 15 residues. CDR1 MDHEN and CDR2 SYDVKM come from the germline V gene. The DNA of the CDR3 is TGTGCCAGTATCGGGAGGGACAGGGTTTCAGATACGCAGTATTTT. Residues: CASIGRDRVSDTQYF.

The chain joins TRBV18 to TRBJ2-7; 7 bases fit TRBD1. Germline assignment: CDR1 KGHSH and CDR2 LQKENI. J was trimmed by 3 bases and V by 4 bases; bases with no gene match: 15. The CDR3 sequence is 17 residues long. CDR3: CASSLAYPGQWYYEQYF. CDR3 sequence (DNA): TGTGCCAGCTCACTTGCATACCCGGGACAGTGGTACTACGAGCAGTACTTC.

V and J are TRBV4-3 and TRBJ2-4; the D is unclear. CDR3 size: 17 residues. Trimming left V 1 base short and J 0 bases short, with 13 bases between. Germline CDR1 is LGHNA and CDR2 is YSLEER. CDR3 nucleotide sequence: TGCGCCAGCAGCCAAGGATCCCGATCACTAGCCAAAAACATTCAGTACTTC. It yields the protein CASSQGSRSLAKNIQYF.

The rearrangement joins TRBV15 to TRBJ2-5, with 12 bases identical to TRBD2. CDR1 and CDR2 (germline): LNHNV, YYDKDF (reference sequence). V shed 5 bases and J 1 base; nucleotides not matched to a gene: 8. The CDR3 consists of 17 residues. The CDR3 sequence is CATSGYTSGGRQETQYF. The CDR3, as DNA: TGTGCCACCAGCGGGTATACTAGCGGGGGGCGCCAAGAGACCCAGTACTTC.

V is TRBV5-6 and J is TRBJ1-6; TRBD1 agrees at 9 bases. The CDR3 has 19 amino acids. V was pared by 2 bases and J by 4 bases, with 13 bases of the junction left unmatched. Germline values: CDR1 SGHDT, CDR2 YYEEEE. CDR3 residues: CASSLLTGGPGLYNSPLHF. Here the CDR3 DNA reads TGTGCCAGCAGCTTATTAACAGGGGGCCCGGGTTTGTATAATTCACCCCTCCACTTT.

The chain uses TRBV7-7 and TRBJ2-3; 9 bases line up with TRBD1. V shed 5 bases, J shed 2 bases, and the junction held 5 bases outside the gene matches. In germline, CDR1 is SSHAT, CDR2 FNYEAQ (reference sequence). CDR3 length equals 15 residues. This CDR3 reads CASSPGQGPTDTQYF. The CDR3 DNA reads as TGTGCCAGCAGCCCTGGACAGGGGCCCACAGATACGCAGTATTTT.

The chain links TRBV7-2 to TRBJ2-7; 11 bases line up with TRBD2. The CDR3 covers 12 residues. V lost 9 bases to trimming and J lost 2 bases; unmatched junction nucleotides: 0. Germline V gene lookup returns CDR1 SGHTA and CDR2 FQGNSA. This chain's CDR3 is CASSGGAYEQYF. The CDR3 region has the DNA TGTGCCAGTAGCGGGGGGGCCTACGAGCAGTACTTC.

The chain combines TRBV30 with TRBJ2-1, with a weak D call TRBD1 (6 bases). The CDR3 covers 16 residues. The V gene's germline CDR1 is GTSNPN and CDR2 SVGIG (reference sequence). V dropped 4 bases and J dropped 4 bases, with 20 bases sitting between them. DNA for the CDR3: TGTGCCTGGACGGATTACAGGGATTTTGTATACAATGAGCAGTTCTTC. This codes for CAWTDYRDFVYNEQFF.

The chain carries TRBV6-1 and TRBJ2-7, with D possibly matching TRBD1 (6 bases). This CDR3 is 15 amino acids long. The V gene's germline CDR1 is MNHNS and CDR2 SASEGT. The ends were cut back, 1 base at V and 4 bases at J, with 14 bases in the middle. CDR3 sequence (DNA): TGTGCCAGCAGTGAAGTGGTGGGGCAGGGGTACGAGCAGTACTTC. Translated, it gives CASSEVVGQGYEQYF.

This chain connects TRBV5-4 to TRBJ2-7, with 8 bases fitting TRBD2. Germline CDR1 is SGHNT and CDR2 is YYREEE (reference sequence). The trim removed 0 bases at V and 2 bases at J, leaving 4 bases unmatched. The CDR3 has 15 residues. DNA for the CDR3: TGTGCCAGCAGCTTGGCCGGGGGGGATCCCTACGAGCAGTACTTC. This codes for CASSLAGGDPYEQYF.